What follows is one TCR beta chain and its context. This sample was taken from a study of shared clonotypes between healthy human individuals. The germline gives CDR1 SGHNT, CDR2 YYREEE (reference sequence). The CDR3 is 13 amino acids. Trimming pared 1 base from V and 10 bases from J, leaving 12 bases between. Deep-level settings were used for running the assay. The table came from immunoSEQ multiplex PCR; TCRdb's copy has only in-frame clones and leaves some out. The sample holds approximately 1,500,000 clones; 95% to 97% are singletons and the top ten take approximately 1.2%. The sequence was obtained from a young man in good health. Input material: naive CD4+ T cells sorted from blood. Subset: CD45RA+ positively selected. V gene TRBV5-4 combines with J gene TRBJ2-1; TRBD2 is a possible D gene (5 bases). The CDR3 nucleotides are TGTGCCAGCAGCTTGCTGGCTAGGGAGGAGCAGTTCTTC. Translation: CASSLLAREEQFF.